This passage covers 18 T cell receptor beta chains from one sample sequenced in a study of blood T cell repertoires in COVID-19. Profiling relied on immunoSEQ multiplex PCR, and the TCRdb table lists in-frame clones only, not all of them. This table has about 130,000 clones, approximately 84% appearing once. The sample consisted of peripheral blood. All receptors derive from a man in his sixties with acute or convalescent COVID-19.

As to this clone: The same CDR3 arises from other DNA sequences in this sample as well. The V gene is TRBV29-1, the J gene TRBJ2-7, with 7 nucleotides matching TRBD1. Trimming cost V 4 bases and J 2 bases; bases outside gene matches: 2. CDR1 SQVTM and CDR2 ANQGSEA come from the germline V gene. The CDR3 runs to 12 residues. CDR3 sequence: CSVGQGTYEQYF. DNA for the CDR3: TGCAGCGTTGGACAGGGAACCTACGAGCAGTACTTC.

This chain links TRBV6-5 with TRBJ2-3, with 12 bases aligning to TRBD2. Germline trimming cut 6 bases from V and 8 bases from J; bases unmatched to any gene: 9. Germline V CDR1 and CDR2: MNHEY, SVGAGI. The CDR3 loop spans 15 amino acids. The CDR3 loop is CASRRLAGGGGTQYF. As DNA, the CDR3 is TGTGCCAGCAGGCGGCTAGCGGGAGGGGGTGGTACGCAGTATTTT.

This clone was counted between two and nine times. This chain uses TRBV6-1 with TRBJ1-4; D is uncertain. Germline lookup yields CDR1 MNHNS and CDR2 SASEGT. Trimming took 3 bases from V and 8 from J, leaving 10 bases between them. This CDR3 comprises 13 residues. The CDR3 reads CASSDRTNEKLFF. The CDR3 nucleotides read TGTGCCAGCAGTGACCGAACAAACGAAAAACTGTTTTTT.

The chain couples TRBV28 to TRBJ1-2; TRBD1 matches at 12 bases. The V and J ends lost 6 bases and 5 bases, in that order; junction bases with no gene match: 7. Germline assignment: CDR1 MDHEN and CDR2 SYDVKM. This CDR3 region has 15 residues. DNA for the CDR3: TGTGCCAGCAGCGGGGGGGACAGGGGGCCATATGGCTACACCTTC. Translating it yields CASSGGDRGPYGYTF.

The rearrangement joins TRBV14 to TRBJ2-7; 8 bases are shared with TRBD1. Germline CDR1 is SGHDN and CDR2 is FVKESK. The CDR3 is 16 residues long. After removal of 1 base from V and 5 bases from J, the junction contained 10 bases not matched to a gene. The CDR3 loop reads CASSQGRQGLVNEQYF. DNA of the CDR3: TGTGCCAGCAGCCAAGGCCGACAGGGGTTAGTAAACGAGCAGTACTTC.

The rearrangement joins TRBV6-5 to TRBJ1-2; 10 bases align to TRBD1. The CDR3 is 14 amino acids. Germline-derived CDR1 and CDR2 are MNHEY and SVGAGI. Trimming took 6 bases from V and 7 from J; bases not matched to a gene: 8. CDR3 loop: CASSPGQGFGGYTF. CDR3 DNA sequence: TGTGCCAGCAGCCCGGGACAGGGGTTCGGTGGCTACACCTTC.

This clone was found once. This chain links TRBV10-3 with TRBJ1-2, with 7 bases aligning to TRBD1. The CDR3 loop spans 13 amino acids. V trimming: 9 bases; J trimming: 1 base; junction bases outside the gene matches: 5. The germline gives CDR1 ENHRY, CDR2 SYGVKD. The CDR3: CAMTGQINYGYTF. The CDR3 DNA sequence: TGTGCCATGACGGGACAGATTAACTATGGCTACACCTTC.

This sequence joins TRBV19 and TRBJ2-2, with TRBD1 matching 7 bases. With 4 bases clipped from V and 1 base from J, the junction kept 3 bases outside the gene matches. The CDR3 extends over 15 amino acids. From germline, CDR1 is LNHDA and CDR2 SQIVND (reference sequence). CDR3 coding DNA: TGTGCCAGTAGTACCGGGACAGAGAACACCGGGGAGCTGTTTTTT. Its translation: CASSTGTENTGELFF.

The CDR3 nucleotides are TGTGCTAGTGGGCGGACAGGGACCGATTCCTCTGGAAACACCATATATTTT. This gives the protein CASGRTGTDSSGNTIYF. J is TRBJ1-3 and V is TRBV12-5; 8 bases agree with TRBD1. CDR3 length: 17 residues. The germline gives CDR1 LGHNT, CDR2 FRNRAP. V lost 6 bases, J lost 0 bases, and 10 bases stayed unmatched.

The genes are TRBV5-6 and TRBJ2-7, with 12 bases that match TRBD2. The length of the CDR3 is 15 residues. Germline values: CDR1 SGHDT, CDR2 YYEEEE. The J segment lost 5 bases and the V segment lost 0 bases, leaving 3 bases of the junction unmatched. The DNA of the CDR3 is TGTGCCAGCAGCTTGGGACTAGCGGGAGACAACGAGCAGTACTTC. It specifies CASSLGLAGDNEQYF. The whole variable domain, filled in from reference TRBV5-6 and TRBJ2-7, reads DAGVTQSPTHLIKTRGQQVTLRCSPKSGHDTVSWYQQALGQGPQFIFQYYEEEERQRGNFPDRFSGHQFPNYSSELNVNALLLGDSALYLCASSLGLAGDNEQYFGPGTRLTVT.

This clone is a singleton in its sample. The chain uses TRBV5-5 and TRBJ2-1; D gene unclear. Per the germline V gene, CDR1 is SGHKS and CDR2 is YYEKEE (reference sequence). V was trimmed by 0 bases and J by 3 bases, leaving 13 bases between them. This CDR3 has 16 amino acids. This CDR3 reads CASSLVSAADYNEQFF. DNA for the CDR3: TGTGCCAGCAGCTTGGTAAGCGCGGCGGACTACAATGAGCAGTTCTTC.

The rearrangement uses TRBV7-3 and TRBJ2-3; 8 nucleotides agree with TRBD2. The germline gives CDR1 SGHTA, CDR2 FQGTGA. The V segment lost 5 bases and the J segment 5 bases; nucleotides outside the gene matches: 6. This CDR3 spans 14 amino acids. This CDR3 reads CASSRSGIRDTQYF. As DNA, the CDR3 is TGTGCCAGCAGCCGTAGCGGGATCAGAGATACGCAGTATTTT. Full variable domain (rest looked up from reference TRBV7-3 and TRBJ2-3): GAGVSQTPSNKVTEKGKYVELRCDPISGHTALYWYRQSLGQGPEFLIYFQGTGAADDSGLPNDRFFAVRPEGSVSTLKIQRTERGDSAVYLCASSRSGIRDTQYFGPGTRLTVL.

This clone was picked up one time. Written as DNA, the CDR3 is TGCGCCAGCAGCTTGATCCCAGGGGGTTACGAGCAGTACTTC. It yields the protein CASSLIPGGYEQYF. J is TRBJ2-7 and V is TRBV5-1; 7 bases fit TRBD1. This CDR3 is 14 amino acids long. V was clipped by 1 base and J by 4 bases; unmatched bases: 5. Germline loops: CDR1 SGHRS, CDR2 YFSETQ. Full variable domain (outside the CDR3, taken from reference TRBV5-1 and TRBJ2-7): KAGVTQTPRYLIKTRGQQVTLSCSPISGHRSVSWYQQTPGQGLQFLFEYFSETQRNKGNFPGRFSGRQFSNSRSEMNVSTLELGDSALYLCASSLIPGGYEQYFGPGTRLTVT.

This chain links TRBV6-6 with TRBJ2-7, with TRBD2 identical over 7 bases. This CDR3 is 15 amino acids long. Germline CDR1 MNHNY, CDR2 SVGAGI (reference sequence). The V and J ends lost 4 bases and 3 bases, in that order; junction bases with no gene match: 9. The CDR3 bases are TGTGCCAGCAGTTCGCCCGGACTAGTGAACTACGAGCAGTACTTC. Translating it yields CASSSPGLVNYEQYF.

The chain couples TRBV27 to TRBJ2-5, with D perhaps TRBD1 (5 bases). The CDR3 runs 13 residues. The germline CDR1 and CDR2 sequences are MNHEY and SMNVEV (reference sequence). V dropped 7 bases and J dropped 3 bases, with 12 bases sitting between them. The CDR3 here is CASNWTIEETQYF. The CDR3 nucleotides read TGTGCCAGCAATTGGACAATCGAAGAGACCCAGTACTTC.

The DNA of the CDR3 is TGTGCCAGCAGCCAAGATTTGAGCGGGGGCACAGATACGCAGTATTTT. Its translation: CASSQDLSGGTDTQYF. V is TRBV4-2 and J is TRBJ2-3; 7 nucleotides agree with TRBD2. The V gene end was trimmed by 0 bases and the J gene end by 1 base; junction bases not matched to a gene: 4. The germline gives CDR1 LGHNA, CDR2 YNFKEQ. The CDR3 loop spans 16 amino acids.

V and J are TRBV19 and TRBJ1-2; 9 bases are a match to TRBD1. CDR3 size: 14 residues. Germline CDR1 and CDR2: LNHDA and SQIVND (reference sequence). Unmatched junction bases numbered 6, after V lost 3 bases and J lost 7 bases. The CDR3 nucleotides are TGTGCCAGTAGTATGGGGGACAGGGTTTTTGGCTACACCTTC. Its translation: CASSMGDRVFGYTF.

The CDR3 region is CASSASGRLDTQYF. CDR3 DNA: TGTGCCAGCAGCGCTAGCGGGAGGTTAGATACGCAGTATTTT. The chain combines TRBV9 with TRBJ2-3; 11 positions match TRBD2. Germline-derived CDR1 and CDR2 are SGDLS and YYNGEE. The CDR3 is 14 amino acids. With V trimmed by 3 bases and J by 5 bases, 2 bases remained unmatched.